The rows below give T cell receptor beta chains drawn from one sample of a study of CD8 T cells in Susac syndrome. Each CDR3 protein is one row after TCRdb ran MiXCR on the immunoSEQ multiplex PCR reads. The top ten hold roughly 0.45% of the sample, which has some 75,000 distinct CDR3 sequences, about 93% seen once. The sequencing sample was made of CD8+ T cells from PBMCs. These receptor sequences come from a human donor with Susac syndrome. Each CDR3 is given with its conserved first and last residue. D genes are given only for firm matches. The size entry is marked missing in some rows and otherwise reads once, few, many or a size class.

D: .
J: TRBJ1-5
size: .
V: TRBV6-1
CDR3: CASTAGYQPQHF
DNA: TGTGCCAGCACTGCAGGGTATCAGCCCCAGCATTTT

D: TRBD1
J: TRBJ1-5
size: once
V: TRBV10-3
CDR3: CAISWTGSGEWPQHF
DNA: TGTGCCATCAGTTGGACAGGGAGCGGTGAGTGGCCCCAGCATTTT

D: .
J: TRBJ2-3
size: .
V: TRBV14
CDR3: CASSGASDTQYF
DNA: TGTGCCAGCAGCGGGGCGTCAGATACGCAGTATTTT

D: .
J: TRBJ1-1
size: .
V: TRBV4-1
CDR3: CASALRAHPRTEAFF
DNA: TGCGCCAGCGCACTCCGGGCCCACCCTCGGACTGAAGCTTTCTTT

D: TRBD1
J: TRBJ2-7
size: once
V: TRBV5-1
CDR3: CASRPRQGPYEQYF
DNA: TGCGCCAGCAGGCCCAGACAGGGCCCCTACGAGCAGTACTTC

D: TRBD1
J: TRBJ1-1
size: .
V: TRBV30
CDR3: CAWSGDSEAFF
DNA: TGTGCCTGGAGCGGGGACAGTGAAGCTTTCTTT

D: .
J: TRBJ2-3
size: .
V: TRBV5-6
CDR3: CASSHLGEADTQYF
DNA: TGTGCCAGCAGCCATCTCGGGGAGGCAGATACGCAGTATTTT

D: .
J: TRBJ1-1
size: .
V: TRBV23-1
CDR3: CASSHRQMNTEAFF
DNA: TGCGCCAGCAGTCATAGGCAGATGAACACTGAAGCTTTCTTT

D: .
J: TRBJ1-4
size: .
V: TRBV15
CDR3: CATRNGHSTNEKLFF
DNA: TGTGCCACCAGAAATGGGCATTCAACTAATGAAAAACTGTTTTTT

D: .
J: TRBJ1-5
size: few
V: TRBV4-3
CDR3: CASSQASHQSNQPQHF
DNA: TGCGCCAGCAGCCAGGCCAGTCACCAGAGCAATCAGCCCCAGCATTTT

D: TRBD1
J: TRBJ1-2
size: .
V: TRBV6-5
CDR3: CASSPDRGRNGYTF
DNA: TGTGCCAGCAGTCCCGACAGGGGGCGAAATGGCTACACCTTC

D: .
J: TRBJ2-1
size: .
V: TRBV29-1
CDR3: CSVKTGQGPTYNEQFF
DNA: TGCAGCGTTAAAACGGGGCAGGGGCCGACCTACAATGAGCAGTTCTTC

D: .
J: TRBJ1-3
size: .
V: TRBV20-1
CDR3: CSFLGNTIYF
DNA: TGCAGTTTCCTGGGGAACACCATATATTTT

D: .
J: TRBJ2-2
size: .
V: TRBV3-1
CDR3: CASSRHGGTGANTGELFF
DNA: TGTGCCAGCAGCCGGCACGGGGGTACAGGCGCGAACACCGGGGAGCTGTTTTTT

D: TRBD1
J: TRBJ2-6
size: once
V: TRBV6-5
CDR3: CASSFSSGTGSGANVLTF
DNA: TGTGCCAGCAGTTTCTCCTCCGGGACAGGGTCAGGGGCCAACGTCCTGACTTTC

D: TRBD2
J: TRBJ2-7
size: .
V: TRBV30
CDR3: CAWSAGTSGMEYF
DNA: TGTGCCTGGAGTGCCGGGACTAGCGGGATGGAGTACTTC

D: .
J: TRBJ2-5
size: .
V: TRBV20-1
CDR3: CSARIWRAGLYQETQYF
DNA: TGCAGTGCTAGGATATGGCGGGCGGGATTGTACCAAGAGACCCAGTACTTC

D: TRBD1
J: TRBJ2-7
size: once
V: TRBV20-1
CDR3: CSANSGGAEQYF
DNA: TGCAGTGCTAATTCAGGGGGCGCCGAGCAGTACTTC

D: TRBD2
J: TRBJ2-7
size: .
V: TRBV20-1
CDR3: CSARVPGLGYEQYF
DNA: TGCAGTGCTCGCGTCCCGGGACTAGGGTACGAGCAGTACTTC

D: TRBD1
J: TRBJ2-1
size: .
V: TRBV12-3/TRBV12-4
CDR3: CASSQGQLVF
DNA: TGTGCCAGCAGCCAGGGACAGTTGGTCTTC

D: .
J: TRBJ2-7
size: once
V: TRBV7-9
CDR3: CASSISRQGGEQYF
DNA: TGTGCCAGCAGCATTAGCCGGCAGGGGGGCGAGCAGTACTTC

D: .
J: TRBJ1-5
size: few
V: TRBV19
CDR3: CASSPYSNQPQHF
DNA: TGTGCCAGTAGTCCCTATAGCAATCAGCCCCAGCATTTT

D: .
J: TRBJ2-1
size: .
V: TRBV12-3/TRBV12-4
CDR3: CASSLAEQGSRVNEQFF
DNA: TGTGCCAGCAGTTTAGCTGAGCAGGGAAGTAGAGTCAATGAGCAGTTCTTC

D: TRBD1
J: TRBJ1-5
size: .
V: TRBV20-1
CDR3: CSATSGTANTYSNQPQHF
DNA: TGCAGTGCTACTTCCGGGACAGCAAACACGTATAGCAATCAGCCCCAGCATTTT